The TCR beta chain described here comes from a study of blood T cells in healthy people across ages (dated by TCRdb to the mid-2010s). With respect to the entire study: In model experiments, roughly one uniquely barcoded TCR beta cDNA molecule per two T cells was captured by template switching. Age-related changes in TCR beta repertoire diversity were measured in the study by deep sequencing normalized with unique cDNA molecular identifiers. Donors were grouped into four age groups: young (average approximately 16 years), middle-aged (39), aged (around 60) and long-lived (about 82). The study analyzed two additional independent replicas of 1 million unique cDNA reads from the same blood draw for two donors, one aged 18 to 30 and one aged 80 or older.

This clonotype has a handful of counts. Its antigen remains undetermined. There are no base qualities to consult, and no much larger clone falls within one base. V was cut back by 2 bases and J by 3 bases, leaving a gap of 7 bases between them. CDR1 SGDLS and CDR2 YYNGEE are derived from the germline V gene. The CDR3, from cysteine to phenylalanine, totals 13 residues. Kept here is only the CDR3 DNA, which spans 39 bases and is read in frame from base 1. The method behind the library was 5' RACE. Sequenced on an Illumina HiSeq 2500. A second about 7 to 11 cycle PCR used a sample-barcoded 5' primer and a J-beta primer mix. A unique molecular identifier was introduced onto each TCR beta cDNA molecule by a template-switch 5' adaptor carrying 12 random nucleotides. At least 2.5 million CDR3-containing paired-end reads were obtained from each sample. All of the RNA was converted into first-strand cDNA using the Mint cDNA synthesis kit, with a TRBC-specific oligonucleotide serving as the primer. All cDNA was treated with uracil-DNA glycosylase and then went through a first 18-cycle PCR with the universal primers M1SS and BC2_uni_R. From the authors' description of their analysis: For normalization, 1 million high-quality reads, each with a distinct molecular identifier, were randomly selected from each sample. Reads with shared molecular identifiers were discarded instead of being binned into consensus sequences. MiTCR, set to a Q25 quality threshold and the strictest error-elimination algorithm, was used for CDR3 identification, clonotype clustering and error correction. A nonparametric unseen species model using Euler transformation provided a lower-bound estimate of total TCR beta diversity. The public reads were reprocessed in TCRdb via fastp at Q25 and MiXCR, keeping in-frame beta chains. Under each unique CDR3 protein, matching rows form one entry showing the most common genes and DNA. The V and J calls come from TCRdb's annotation, not from the publication. The sample profile shows 780,000 or so distinct CDR3 sequences; approximately 25% of them were found once. Under 4.5% of the sample lies in the top ten.

Overall study outcomes, separate from this receptor: Compared with the aged group, the long-lived group had more naive CD4+ T cells, fewer expanded clones and increased TCR diversity, a pattern suggesting age selection. A strong correlation was found between observed TCR beta diversity and the percentage of naive T cells measured by flow cytometry. The CMV infection status of donors was not known, potentially confounding age-related changes in expanded clonotypes. Estimates of total diversity based on one million sequenced T cells were regarded as lower bounds and as underestimates. As age increased, observed TCR beta diversity per million T cells dropped in a roughly linear way, and a significant reduction was already evident by age 40. Bulk unsorted PBMC profiling prevented conclusive comparison of naive and antigen-experienced compartments.

The donors were 40 or so Caucasian individuals from Russia, aged 6 to 90 years, who were systemically healthy. Each donor gave around 9.9 milliliters of peripheral blood, collected into EDTA-treated Vacutainer tubes. Ficoll-Paque density-gradient centrifugation was used to isolate PBMCs, with at least 6.5 million per sample. Total RNA, at least 5.5 micrograms per sample, was extracted from PBMCs with Trizol reagent. For every donor, an aliquot of PBMCs went through flow cytometry to measure the percentages of naive CD45RAhigh/CD27high T cells. The sample was also reused in another study, on T cells of mothers and their children. The second source states: Nine systemically healthy Caucasian individuals served as donors, namely three mothers together with their six children. cDNA synthesis consumed the entire amount of extracted RNA, loaded at roughly 1.5 ug RNA in each 15 ul reaction. In the second PCR, sample barcodes and 2-4 random nucleotides were introduced via the M1S primer. Over 9.5 million TCR beta CDR3 reads were obtained for each mother, and 2.5 million to 3 million reads were obtained for each child. Thymic selection similarly shapes TCR recombination output in related and unrelated pairs, with minor effect from inherited differences. Normalized repertoire overlap in related mother-child pairs was always slightly higher than in unrelated mother-child pairs, but the difference was never significant. Persistent microchimeric T cell clones were not detected, at a sensitivity of approximately 100 clones per million clonotypes. Deep NGS was used in the study to compare the TCR beta repertoires of mothers and children and to look for features that separate related mother-child pairs from unrelated individuals. On average, the children were roughly 11 +/- 4 years old, while the mothers were 40 +/- 4 years old. Libraries were sequenced on Illumina HiSeq 2000 with 100+100 nt paired-end reads after adapter ligation with NEBNext reagents. To prevent cross-contamination, the mother and child libraries were prepared one month apart and sequenced in separate runs. Between roughly 500,000 and 2,300,000 distinct TCR beta clonotypes were identified per donor. Naive TCR beta clonotypes were estimated from low-frequency clonotypes matched to each donor's FACS-determined naive share, without sorting.

The sample was blood. The TCR originated in a boy under 18 in good health. The chain employs TRBV9 and TRBJ2-3; the D gene remains uncertain. The DNA is TGTGCCAGCAGCGTTTTCCTGACAGATACGCAGTATTTT. The encoded protein is CASSVFLTDTQYF.